The clone carrying this TCR beta chain was seen only a few times. Looked up from germline, CDR1 is SGHTA and CDR2 is FQGTGA. The CDR3 totals 16 residues. Losses at the gene ends were 0 bases for V and 6 bases for J; bases not matched to a gene: 8. This sample stems from a study of T cells after yellow fever vaccination. A single record per CDR3 protein comes from TCRdb applying MiXCR to the 5' RACE reads. The sample shows about 58,000 distinct CDR3 sequences, approximately 5.5% of them seen only once. This chain connects TRBV7-3 to TRBJ2-3; 8 bases map to TRBD2. The sequences come from PBMCs, either bulk or a sorted T-cell subset (CD4+, CD8+, memory, or dextramer-sorted; not recorded which), collected on the day of the yellow fever booster vaccination. The source is a man aged 18 to 35 who received the YFV17D yellow fever vaccine. The CDR3 DNA reads TGTGCCAGCAGCTTAACAGGCGGGGGGAGAGGGGATACGCAGTATTTT. It yields the protein CASSLTGGGRGDTQYF.